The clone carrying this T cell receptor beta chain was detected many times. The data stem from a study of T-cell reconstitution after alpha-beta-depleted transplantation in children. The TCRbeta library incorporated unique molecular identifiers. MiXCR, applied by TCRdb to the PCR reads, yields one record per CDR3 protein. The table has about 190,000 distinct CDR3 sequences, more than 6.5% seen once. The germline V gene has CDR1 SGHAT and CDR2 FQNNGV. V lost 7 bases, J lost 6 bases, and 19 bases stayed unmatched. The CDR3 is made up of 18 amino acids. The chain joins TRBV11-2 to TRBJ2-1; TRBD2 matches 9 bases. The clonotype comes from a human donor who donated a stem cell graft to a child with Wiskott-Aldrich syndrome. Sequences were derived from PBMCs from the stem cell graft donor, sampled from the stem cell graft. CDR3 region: CASTPRVLAGPTFNEQFF. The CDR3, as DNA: TGTGCCAGCACCCCGAGGGTCCTAGCGGGACCTACTTTCAATGAGCAGTTCTTC.